This TCR beta chain was documented in a study of T-cell memory formation after mild COVID-19. Regarding the study as a whole: Confirmation of SARS-CoV-2 specificity was lacking for second-wave clones peaking day 37. In pre-infection memory, a portion of responding clones appeared, which suggested that cross-reactive memory joined.

Constant-segment primers were used for 5'RACE, and the resulting TCR alpha and TCR beta cDNA libraries carried sample barcodes and UMIs. Each CDR3 protein gets one entry after TCRdb re-called the 5' RACE reads with MiXCR. The sample includes hundreds of thousands of distinct CDR3 sequences, over 15% of them seen just once. This clonotype was seen a few times. The antigen is undetermined. V dropped 1 base and J dropped 2; count of bases not matched to a gene: 6. Germline V gene sequence: CDR1 LGHNA, CDR2 YSLEER. The CDR3 is 16 amino acids. This TCR was sampled from a man younger than 35 who had mild COVID-19 (a few samples of this study predate the infection). Cell type and time point are not known. Sequences were obtained from PBMCs or a T cell subset sorted from them (not recorded which). This sequence joins TRBV4-3 and TRBJ2-3; TRBD1 matches at 7 bases. The CDR3 DNA sequence: TGCGCCAGCAGCCAAGCGACAGGGCTGTACACAGATACGCAGTATTTT. Amino acids: CASSQATGLYTDTQYF.